The clone carrying this TCR beta chain was seen more than once but under ten times. The sample originates from a study of PD-1 blockade in classical Hodgkin lymphoma. Study-level information: Patients were given intravenous nivolumab, 3 mg/kg, every 2 weeks.

Regarding time point: cycle 4 day 1 (C4D1), after more than five weeks of nivolumab. All patients relapsed after autologous stem cell transplantation, and brentuximab vedotin exposure varied. Assay: immunoSEQ multiplex PCR; the TCRdb copy retains only in-frame clones and omits some. This sample has 25,000 to 30,000 clones, with around 80% found just once. The receptor was isolated from a human donor with classical Hodgkin lymphoma. The sample here was peripheral blood mononuclear cells (PBMCs), taken before the fourth cycle of nivolumab.

The CDR3 nucleotides read TGCAGCGGGGTATCACAAGAGCAGTTCTTC. Its translation is CSGVSQEQFF. This chain uses TRBV29-1 with TRBJ2-1; D call uncertain. Trimming shortened V by 7 bases and J by 10 bases, and 11 bases separated the two germline ends. Germline V gene lookup returns CDR1 SQVTM and CDR2 ANQGSEA. The length of the CDR3 is 10 residues.